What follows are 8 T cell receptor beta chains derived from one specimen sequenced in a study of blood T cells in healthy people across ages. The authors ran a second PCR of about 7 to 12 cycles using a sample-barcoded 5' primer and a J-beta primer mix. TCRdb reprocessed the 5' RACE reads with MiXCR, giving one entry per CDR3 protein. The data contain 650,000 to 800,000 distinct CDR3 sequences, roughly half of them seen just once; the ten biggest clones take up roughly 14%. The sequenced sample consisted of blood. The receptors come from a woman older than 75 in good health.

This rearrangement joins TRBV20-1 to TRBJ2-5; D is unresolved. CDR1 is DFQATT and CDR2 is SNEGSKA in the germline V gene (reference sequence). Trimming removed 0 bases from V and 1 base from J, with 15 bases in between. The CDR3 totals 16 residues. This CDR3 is CSARDGAKMTQETQYF. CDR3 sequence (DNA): TGCAGTGCTAGAGATGGCGCAAAGATGACCCAAGAGACCCAGTACTTC.

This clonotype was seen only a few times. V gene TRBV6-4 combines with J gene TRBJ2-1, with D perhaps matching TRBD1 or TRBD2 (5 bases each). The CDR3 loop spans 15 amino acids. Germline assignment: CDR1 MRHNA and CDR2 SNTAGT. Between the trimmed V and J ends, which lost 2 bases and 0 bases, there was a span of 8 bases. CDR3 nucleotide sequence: TGTGCCAGCAGTGACGAGAGGGGCTCCTACAATGAGCAGTTCTTC. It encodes CASSDERGSYNEQFF.

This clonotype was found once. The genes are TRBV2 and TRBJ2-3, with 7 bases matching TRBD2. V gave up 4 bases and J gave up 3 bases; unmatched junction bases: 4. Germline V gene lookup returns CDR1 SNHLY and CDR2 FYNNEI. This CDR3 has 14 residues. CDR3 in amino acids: CASSVRTRTDTQYF. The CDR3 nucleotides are TGTGCCAGCAGTGTTCGGACTAGAACAGATACGCAGTATTTT.

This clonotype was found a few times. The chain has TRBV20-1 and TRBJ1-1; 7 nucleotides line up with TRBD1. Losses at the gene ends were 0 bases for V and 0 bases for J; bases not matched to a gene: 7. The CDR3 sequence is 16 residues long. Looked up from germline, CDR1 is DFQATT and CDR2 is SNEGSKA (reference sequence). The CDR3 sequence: CSAREAGGGMNTEAFF. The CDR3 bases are TGCAGTGCTAGAGAGGCAGGGGGAGGGATGAACACTGAAGCTTTCTTT.

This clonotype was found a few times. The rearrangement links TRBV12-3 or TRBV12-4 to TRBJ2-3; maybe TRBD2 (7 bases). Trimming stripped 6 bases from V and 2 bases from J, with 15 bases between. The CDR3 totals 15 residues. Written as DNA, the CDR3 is TGTGCCAGCAGCGGGTCGGGGGGCTCCACAGATACGCAGTATTTT. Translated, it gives CASSGSGGSTDTQYF.

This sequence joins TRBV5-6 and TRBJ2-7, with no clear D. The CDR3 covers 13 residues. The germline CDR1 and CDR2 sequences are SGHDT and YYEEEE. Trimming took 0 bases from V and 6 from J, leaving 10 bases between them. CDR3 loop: CASSLAVGGEQYF. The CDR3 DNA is TGTGCCAGCAGCTTGGCCGTGGGCGGCGAGCAGTACTTC.

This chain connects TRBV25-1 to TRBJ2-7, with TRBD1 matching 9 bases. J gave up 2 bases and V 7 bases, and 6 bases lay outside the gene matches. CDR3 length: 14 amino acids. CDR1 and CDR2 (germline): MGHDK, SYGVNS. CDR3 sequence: CASNGDRETYEQYF. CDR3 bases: TGTGCCAGCAATGGGGACAGGGAGACCTACGAGCAGTACTTC.

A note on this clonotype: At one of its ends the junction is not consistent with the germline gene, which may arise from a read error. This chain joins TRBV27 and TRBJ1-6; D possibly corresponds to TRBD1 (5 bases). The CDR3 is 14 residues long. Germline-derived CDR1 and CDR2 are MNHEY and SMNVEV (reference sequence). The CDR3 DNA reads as TGTGGGTCCGGGCCAGGGTCCTATAATTCACCCCCCCACTTT. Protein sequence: CGSGPGSYNSPPHF.